This entry lists 8 T cell receptor beta chains sequenced from one sample in a study of cytomegalovirus exposure and HLA in healthy donors. PCR amplification relied on 60 Vbeta primers (plus 13 Jbeta primers). TCRdb's copy holds only in-frame clones and misses some; the assay was immunoSEQ multiplex PCR. Here the sample spans around 210,000 clones, roughly 80% being singletons. What was sequenced was PBMCs. Source of these receptors: a man aged 45 to 65 in good health and CMV-seronegative.

This clone was recorded a few times. This chain joins TRBV5-4 and TRBJ1-2, with unresolved D. Trimming took off 0 bases at V and 2 bases at J, with 5 bases between the two ends. This CDR3 contains 13 residues. CDR1 is SGHNT and CDR2 is YYREEE in the germline V gene (reference sequence). CDR3 bases: TGTGCCAGCAGCTTGGACACCAACTATGGCTACACCTTC. It yields the protein CASSLDTNYGYTF.

The chain employs TRBV27 and TRBJ2-1; 15 bases fit TRBD2. The germline gives CDR1 MNHEY, CDR2 SMNVEV (reference sequence). V lost 5 bases and J lost 0; bases outside the gene matches: 11. The CDR3 has 20 amino acids. This CDR3 reads CASSLYTGLAGGSSYNEQFF. The CDR3 region has the DNA TGTGCCAGCAGTCTGTATACGGGACTAGCGGGAGGCAGCTCCTACAATGAGCAGTTCTTC.

V gene TRBV14 combines with J gene TRBJ2-5; D is unclear. Deletions cut 0 bases from V and 7 bases from J, with 9 bases between. Germline CDR1 and CDR2: SGHDN and FVKESK. The CDR3 has 13 amino acids. The CDR3 region is CASSQDRERTQYF. The CDR3 region has the DNA TGTGCCAGCAGCCAAGATCGAGAGAGGACCCAGTACTTC.

This sequence joins TRBV5-6 and TRBJ2-4, with 11 bases that match TRBD2. Per the germline V gene, CDR1 is SGHDT and CDR2 is YYEEEE. Losses at the gene ends were 0 bases for V and 1 base for J; bases not matched to a gene: 6. The CDR3 runs 18 residues. The CDR3 is CASSLDSGRAAAKNIQYF. CDR3 coding DNA: TGTGCCAGCAGCTTGGATAGCGGGAGGGCCGCGGCCAAAAACATTCAGTACTTC.

The V and J genes are TRBV21-1 and TRBJ2-1; TRBD2 is the table's D call, not checked against the DNA. TRBV21-1 is a listed pseudogene. The CDR3 has 16 amino acids. The CDR3 here is CASSKGHSGRLNEQFF. The CDR3 DNA follows: TGTGCCAGCAGCAAAGGTCATAGCGGACGGCTCAATGAGCAGTTCTTC.

This clone has just a few counts. J is TRBJ1-1 and V is TRBV30, with unresolved D. The CDR3 is 13 amino acids. Germline loops: CDR1 GTSNPN, CDR2 SVGIG (reference sequence). The V gene lost 0 bases and the J gene lost 6 bases, with 11 bases spanning the gap. The CDR3 is CAWSVSRFAEAFF. The CDR3 coding sequence is TGTGCCTGGAGTGTAAGCAGGTTCGCTGAAGCTTTCTTT.

This chain links TRBV5-1 with TRBJ2-7; perhaps TRBD2 as D (6 bases). This CDR3 region has 14 residues. CDR1 and CDR2 (germline): SGHRS, YFSETQ. V was pared by 6 bases and J by 4 bases, with 17 bases between. The CDR3 region has the DNA TGCGCCAGCATGGCGGGGAGTTCAGATTACGAGCAGTACTTC. Its translation: CASMAGSSDYEQYF.

The chain is built from TRBV5-1 and TRBJ2-5; a weak D match, TRBD1 (6 bases). The J call may be incorrect, as the DNA end agrees better with TRBJ2-7. Germline loops: CDR1 SGHRS, CDR2 YFSETQ. This CDR3 contains 14 residues. The CDR3 nucleotides are TGCGCCAGCAGCTTGGCCAGGGACACCTACGAGCAGTACTTC. This encodes CASSLARDTYEQYF.